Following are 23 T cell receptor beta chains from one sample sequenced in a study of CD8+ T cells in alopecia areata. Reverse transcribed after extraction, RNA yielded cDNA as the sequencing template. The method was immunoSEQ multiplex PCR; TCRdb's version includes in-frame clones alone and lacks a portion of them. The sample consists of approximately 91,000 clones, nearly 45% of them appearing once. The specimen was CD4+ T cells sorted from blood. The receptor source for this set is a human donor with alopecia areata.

CDR3 in amino acids: CSAHPQGSGYEQYF. CDR3 DNA: TGCAGCGCCCACCCACAAGGGAGCGGCTACGAGCAGTACTTC. This rearrangement joins TRBV29-1 to TRBJ2-7; TRBD2 is a possible D gene (5 bases). Trimming removed 7 bases at V and 3 bases at J, with 19 bases between. The length of the CDR3 is 14 residues. Germline assignment: CDR1 SQVTM and CDR2 ANQGSEA.

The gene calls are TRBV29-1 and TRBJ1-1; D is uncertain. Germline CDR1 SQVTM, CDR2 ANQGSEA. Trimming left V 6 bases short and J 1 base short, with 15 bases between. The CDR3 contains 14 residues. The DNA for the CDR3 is TGCAGCGTCGCGATTAGGGCCGCGAACACTGAAGCTTTCTTT. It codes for CSVAIRAANTEAFF.

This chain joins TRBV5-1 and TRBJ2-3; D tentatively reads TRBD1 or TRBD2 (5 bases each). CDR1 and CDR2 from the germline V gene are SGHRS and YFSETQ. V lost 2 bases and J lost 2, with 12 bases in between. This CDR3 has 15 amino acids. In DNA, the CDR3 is TGCGCCAGCAGCTTCGACAGCGGCCCCACAGATACGCAGTATTTT. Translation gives CASSFDSGPTDTQYF.

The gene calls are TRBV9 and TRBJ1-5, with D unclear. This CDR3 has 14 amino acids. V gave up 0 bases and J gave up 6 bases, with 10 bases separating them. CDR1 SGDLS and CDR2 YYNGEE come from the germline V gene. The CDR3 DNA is TGTGCCAGCAGCGTAGAGGCAGGTAGTCAGCCCCAGCATTTT. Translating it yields CASSVEAGSQPQHF.

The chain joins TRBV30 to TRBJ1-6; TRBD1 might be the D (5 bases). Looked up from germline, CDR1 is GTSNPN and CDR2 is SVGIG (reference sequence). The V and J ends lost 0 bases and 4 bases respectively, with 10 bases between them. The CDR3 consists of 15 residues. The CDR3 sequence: CAWSVPRGYNSPLHF. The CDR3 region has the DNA TGTGCCTGGAGTGTACCGCGGGGGTATAATTCACCCCTCCACTTT.

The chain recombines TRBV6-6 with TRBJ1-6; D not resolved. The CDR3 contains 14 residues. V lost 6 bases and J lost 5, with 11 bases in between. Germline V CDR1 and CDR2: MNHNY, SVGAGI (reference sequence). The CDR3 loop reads CASRSRIDNSPLHF. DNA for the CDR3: TGTGCCAGCAGATCGAGGATAGATAATTCACCCCTCCACTTT.

CDR3 sequence reads: CASSLDRYNEQFF. The CDR3 nucleotides read TGCGCCAGCAGCCTGGACAGATACAATGAGCAGTTCTTC. The chain combines TRBV5-1 with TRBJ2-1, with D tentatively TRBD1 (6 bases). Germline V lookup: CDR1 SGHRS, CDR2 YFSETQ. The CDR3 length is 13 residues. Trimming shortened V by 4 bases and J by 4 bases, and 9 bases separated the two germline ends.

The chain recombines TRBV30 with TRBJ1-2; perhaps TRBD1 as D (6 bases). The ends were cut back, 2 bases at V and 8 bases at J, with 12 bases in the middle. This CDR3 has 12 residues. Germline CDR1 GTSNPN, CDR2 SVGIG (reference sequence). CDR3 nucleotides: TGTGCCTGGAGTCTACAGGGCGGAGGCTACACCTTC. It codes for CAWSLQGGGYTF.

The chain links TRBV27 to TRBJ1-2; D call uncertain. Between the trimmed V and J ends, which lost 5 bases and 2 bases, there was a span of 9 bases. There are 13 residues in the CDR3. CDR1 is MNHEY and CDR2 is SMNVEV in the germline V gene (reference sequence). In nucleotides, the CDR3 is TGTGCCAGCAGTCCAGACGGAAACTATGGCTACACCTTC. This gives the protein CASSPDGNYGYTF.

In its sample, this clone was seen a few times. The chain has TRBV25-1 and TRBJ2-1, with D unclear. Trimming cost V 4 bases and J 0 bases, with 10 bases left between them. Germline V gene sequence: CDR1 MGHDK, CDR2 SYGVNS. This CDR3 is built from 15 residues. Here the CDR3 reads CASSAYSSSYNEQFF. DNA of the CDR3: TGTGCCAGCAGTGCTTACAGCAGCTCCTACAATGAGCAGTTCTTC.

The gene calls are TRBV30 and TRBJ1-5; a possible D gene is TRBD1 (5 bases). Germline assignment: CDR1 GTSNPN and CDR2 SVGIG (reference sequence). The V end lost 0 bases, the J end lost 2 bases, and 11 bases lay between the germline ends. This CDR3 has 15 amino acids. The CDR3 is CAWSVRGGGNQPQHF. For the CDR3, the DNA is TGTGCCTGGAGTGTACGTGGGGGTGGCAATCAGCCCCAGCATTTT.

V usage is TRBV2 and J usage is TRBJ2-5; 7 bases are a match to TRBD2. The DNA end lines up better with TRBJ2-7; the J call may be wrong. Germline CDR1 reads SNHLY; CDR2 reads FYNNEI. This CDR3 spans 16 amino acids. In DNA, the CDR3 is TGTGCCAGCAGTGAAGCACTGGGCGGGAGTAACTACGAGCAGTACTTC. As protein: CASSEALGGSNYEQYF.

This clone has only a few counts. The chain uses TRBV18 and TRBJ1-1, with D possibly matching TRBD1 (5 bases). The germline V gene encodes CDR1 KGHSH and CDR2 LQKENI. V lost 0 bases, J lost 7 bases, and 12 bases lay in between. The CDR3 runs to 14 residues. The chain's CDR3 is CASSPPQGRDEAFF. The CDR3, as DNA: TGTGCCAGCTCACCACCCCAGGGAAGGGATGAAGCTTTCTTT.

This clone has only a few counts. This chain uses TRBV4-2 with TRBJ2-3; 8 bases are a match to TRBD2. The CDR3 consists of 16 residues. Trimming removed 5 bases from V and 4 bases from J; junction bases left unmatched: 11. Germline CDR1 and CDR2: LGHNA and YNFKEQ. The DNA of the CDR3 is TGTGCCAGCAGCTTCCAACGGGAGGGCCTCTCAGATACGCAGTATTTT. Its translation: CASSFQREGLSDTQYF.

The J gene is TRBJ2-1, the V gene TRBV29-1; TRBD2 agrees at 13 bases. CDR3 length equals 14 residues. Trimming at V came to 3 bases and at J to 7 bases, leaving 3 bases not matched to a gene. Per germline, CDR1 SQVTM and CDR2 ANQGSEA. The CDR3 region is CSVDKGLAGNEQFF. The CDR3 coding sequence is TGCAGCGTTGATAAGGGACTAGCGGGAAATGAGCAGTTCTTC.

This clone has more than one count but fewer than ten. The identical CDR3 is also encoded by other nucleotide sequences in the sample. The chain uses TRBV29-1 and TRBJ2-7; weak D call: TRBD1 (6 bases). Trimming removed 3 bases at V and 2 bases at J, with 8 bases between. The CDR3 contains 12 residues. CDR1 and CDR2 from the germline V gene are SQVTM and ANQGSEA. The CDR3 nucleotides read TGCAGCGTTGACAGGGGCCCCTACGAGCAGTACTTC. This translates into CSVDRGPYEQYF.

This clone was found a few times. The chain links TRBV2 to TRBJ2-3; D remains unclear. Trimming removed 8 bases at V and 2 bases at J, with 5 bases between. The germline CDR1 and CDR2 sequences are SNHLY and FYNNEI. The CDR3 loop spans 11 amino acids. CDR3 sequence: CASSITDTQYF. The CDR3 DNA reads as TGTGCCAGCTCCATCACAGATACGCAGTATTTT. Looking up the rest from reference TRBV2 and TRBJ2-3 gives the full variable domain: EPEVTQTPSHQVTQMGQEVILRCVPISNHLYFYWYRQILGQKVEFLVSFYNNEISEKSEIFDDQFSVERPDGSNFTLKIRSTKLEDSAMYFCASSITDTQYFGPGTRLTVL.

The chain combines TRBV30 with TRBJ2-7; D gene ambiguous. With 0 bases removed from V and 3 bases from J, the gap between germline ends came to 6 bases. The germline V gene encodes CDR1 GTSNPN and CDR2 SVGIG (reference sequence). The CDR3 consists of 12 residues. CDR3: CAWSVLFYEQYF. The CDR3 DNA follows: TGTGCCTGGAGTGTTCTCTTCTACGAGCAGTACTTC.

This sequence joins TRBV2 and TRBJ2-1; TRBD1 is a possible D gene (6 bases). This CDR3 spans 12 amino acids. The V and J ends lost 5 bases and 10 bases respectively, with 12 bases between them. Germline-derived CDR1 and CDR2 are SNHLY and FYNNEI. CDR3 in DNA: TGTGCCAGCAGTACAGGGTCGGGCGAGCAGTTCTTC. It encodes CASSTGSGEQFF. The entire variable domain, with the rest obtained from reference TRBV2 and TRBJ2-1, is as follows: EPEVTQTPSHQVTQMGQEVILRCVPISNHLYFYWYRQILGQKVEFLVSFYNNEISEKSEIFDDQFSVERPDGSNFTLKIRSTKLEDSAMYFCASSTGSGEQFFGPGTRLTVL.

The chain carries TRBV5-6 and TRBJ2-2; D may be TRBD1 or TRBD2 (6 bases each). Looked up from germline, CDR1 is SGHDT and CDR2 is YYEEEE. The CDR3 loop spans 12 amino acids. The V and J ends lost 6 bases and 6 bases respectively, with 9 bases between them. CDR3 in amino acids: CASTGGPGELFF. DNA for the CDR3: TGTGCCAGCACCGGGGGCCCCGGGGAGCTGTTTTTT.

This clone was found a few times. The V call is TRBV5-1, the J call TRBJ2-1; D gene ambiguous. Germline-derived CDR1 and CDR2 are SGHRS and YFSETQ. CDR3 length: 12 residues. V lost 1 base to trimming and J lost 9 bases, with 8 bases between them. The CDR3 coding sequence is TGCGCCAGCAGCTTGTCGCTCGGTGAGCAGTTCTTC. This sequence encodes CASSLSLGEQFF.

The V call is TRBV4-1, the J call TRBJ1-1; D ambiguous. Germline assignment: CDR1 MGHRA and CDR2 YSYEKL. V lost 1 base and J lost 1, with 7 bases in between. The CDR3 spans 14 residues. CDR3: CASSQVVPNTEAFF. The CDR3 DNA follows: TGCGCCAGCAGCCAAGTAGTTCCGAACACTGAAGCTTTCTTT.

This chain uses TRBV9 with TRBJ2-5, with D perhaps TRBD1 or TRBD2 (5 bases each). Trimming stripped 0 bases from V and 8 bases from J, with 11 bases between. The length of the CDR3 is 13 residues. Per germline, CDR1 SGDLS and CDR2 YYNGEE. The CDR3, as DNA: TGTGCCAGCAGCGTAGAAGTCGGGGCAACCCAGTACTTC. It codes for CASSVEVGATQYF.